These T cell receptor beta chains were read from a single sample in a study of blood T cell repertoires in COVID-19. Using immunoSEQ multiplex PCR, the repertoire was profiled, and TCRdb retains in-frame clones only, with some absent. The data show approximately 150,000 clones, about four fifths seen once. Specimen: peripheral blood. The source is a man between 60 and 75 years old with acute or convalescent COVID-19. Each CDR3 is given with its conserved first and last residue. The order of the fields is V gene, clone size, J gene, D gene, CDR3 DNA, CDR3 protein. A D gene is named only where the DNA matches it firmly. The size field is filled for only some rows; it gives once, few, many or a size class.

>TRBV5-1|few|TRBJ1-1|NA
TGCGCCAGCAGCCCAGAAAAGAACACTGAAGCTTTCTTT
CASSPEKNTEAFF
>TRBV6-5|NA|TRBJ1-1|TRBD1
TGTGCCAGCAGTCTAGCCACAGGGGTAGGCACTGAAGCTTTCTTT
CASSLATGVGTEAFF
>TRBV6-5|NA|TRBJ1-2|NA
TGTGCCAGCAGCACTACCCCCGGGACATATGGCTACACCTTC
CASSTTPGTYGYTF
>TRBV5-1|NA|TRBJ2-3|NA
TGCGCCAGCCGCTTCGGAGGGCGGGACACAGATACGCAGTATTTT
CASRFGGRDTDTQYF
>TRBV30|NA|TRBJ2-3|TRBD2
TGTGCCTGGAGTGTGGGACTAGCGGGGGTGGGTACGCAGTATTTT
CAWSVGLAGVGTQYF
>TRBV7-9|few|TRBJ1-4|NA
TGTGCCAGCAGCTTAGTCGGGGGAGAAAAACTGTTTTTT
CASSLVGGEKLFF
>TRBV5-4|NA|TRBJ2-5|NA
TGTGCCAGCAGCTTTGTAGGGAGACAAGTGACCCAGTACTTC
CASSFVGRQVTQYF
>TRBV4-1|NA|TRBJ2-1|TRBD2
TGCGCCAGCAGCCAAGAAAATAGCGGGAGTGGTGAGCAGTTCTTC
CASSQENSGSGEQFF
>TRBV5-4|NA|TRBJ2-2|TRBD1
TGTGCCAGCAGCTTGCAGGGGGCGAACACCGGGGAGCTGTTTTTT
CASSLQGANTGELFF
>TRBV27|NA|TRBJ2-2|NA
TGTGCCAGCAGGCACCTCCAGGGTAGCGGGGAGCTGTTTTTT
CASRHLQGSGELFF
>TRBV4-2|NA|TRBJ1-3|NA
TGTGCCAGCAGCCCCACCAGTGGCGGGCAGAGGAGCTCTGGAAACACCATATATTTT
CASSPTSGGQRSSGNTIYF
>TRBV20-1|NA|TRBJ1-4|NA
TGCAGTGCTAGCGTCCATGAAAAACTGTTTTTT
CSASVHEKLFF
>TRBV18|NA|TRBJ2-7|TRBD1
TGTGCCAGCTCACCAGGGGACAGCTCCTACGAGCAGTACTTC
CASSPGDSSYEQYF
>TRBV19|NA|TRBJ1-4|NA
TGTGCCAGTAGACTAGAGGCCTCTAATGAAAAACTGTTTTTT
CASRLEASNEKLFF
>TRBV25-1|NA|TRBJ2-1|NA
TGTGCCAGTAGGGGACTTTACAATGAGCAGTTCTTC
CASRGLYNEQFF
>TRBV7-9|NA|TRBJ1-2|TRBD1
TGTGCCAGCAGCTGGGACAGAGGAGACTATGGCTACACCTTC
CASSWDRGDYGYTF
>TRBV4-2|NA|TRBJ2-1|TRBD2
TGTGCCAGCAGCCAAGCTGTAACTAGCGGGAGGAATGAGCAGTTCTTC
CASSQAVTSGRNEQFF
>TRBV15|NA|TRBJ2-1|TRBD1
TGTGCCACCAGCAGAGGGACAGGGGGCGGTGCGGGATACTACAATGAGCAGTTCTTC
CATSRGTGGGAGYYNEQFF
>TRBV2|NA|TRBJ1-6|NA
TGTGCCAGCAGTGAAGGGCAGGGATTTAATTCACCCCTCCACTTT
CASSEGQGFNSPLHF
>TRBV5-5|NA|TRBJ1-4|TRBD1
TGTGCCAGCAGCTTTCTACAGGGGGGCAATGAAAAACTGTTTTTT
CASSFLQGGNEKLFF
>TRBV5-1|NA|TRBJ1-1|NA
TGCGCCAGCAGCCGAGGACAATCGAACACTGAAGCTTTCTTT
CASSRGQSNTEAFF
>TRBV27|NA|TRBJ2-5|TRBD2
TGTGCCAGCAGACCCGGAGCTAGCGGGAGAGGAGAGACCCAGTACTTC
CASRPGASGRGETQYF
>TRBV2|NA|TRBJ1-1|NA
TGTGCCAGCAGGACGCTAGCGAACACTGAAGCTTTCTTT
CASRTLANTEAFF
>TRBV11-2|NA|TRBJ2-7|NA
TGTGCCAGCAGCTCCAGTACAGGCAGGCCCCGCGAGCAGTACTTC
CASSSSTGRPREQYF
>TRBV9|NA|TRBJ2-1|NA
TGTGCCAGCAGCGACCTGGTAGCGCAAAATGAGCAGTTCTTC
CASSDLVAQNEQFF
>TRBV3-1/TRBV3-2|once|TRBJ1-5|TRBD1
TGTGCCAGCAGCCAAGATCAGGGGGCGAGTCAGCCCCAGCATTTT
CASSQDQGASQPQHF
>TRBV29-1|NA|TRBJ1-1|TRBD1
TGCAGCGCCACACGGGGGACAGGGGGCGGGGGAAGAGAAGCTTTCTTT
CSATRGTGGGGREAFF
>TRBV29-1|NA|TRBJ2-3|TRBD2
TGCAGCGTTGAAGATCCTCTAGCGGGGGGGCTCGGAGATACGCAGTATTTT
CSVEDPLAGGLGDTQYF
>TRBV5-1|NA|TRBJ2-3|NA
TGCGCCAGCAGCTTGGAAGACGGCGGGGTCACAGATACGCAGTATTTT
CASSLEDGGVTDTQYF